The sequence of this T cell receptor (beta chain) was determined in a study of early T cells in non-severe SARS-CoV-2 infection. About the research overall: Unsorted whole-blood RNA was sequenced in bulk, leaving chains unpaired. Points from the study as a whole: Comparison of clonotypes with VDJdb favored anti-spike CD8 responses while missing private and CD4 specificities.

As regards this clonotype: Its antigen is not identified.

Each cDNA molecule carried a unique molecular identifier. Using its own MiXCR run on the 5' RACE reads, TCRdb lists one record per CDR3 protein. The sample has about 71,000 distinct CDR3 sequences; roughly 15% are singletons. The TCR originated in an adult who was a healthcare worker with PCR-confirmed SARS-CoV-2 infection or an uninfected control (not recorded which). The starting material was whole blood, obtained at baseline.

In DNA form, the CDR3 reads TGTGCCAGCAGCTCGTCACAGCTAAATGAGCAGTTCTTC. Residues: CASSSSQLNEQFF. The rearrangement links TRBV6-5 to TRBJ2-1; the D is unclear. Germline V gene data show CDR1 as MNHEY and CDR2 as SVGAGI. CDR3 length: 13 residues. V lost 6 bases, J lost 7 bases, and 13 bases lay in between.